A selection of T cell receptor beta chains follows, all from one sample in a study of CD8 T cells in Susac syndrome. One entry per CDR3 protein results from TCRdb running MiXCR on the immunoSEQ multiplex PCR reads. This table holds more than 85,000 distinct CDR3 sequences, about 95% found once. The sequenced sample was CD4+ T cells from PBMCs. These receptors were collected from a human donor in good health. The conserved cysteine and the conserved F or W are not part of the CDR3 here.

J	V	CDR3
TRBJ2-7	TRBV7-2	ASSLEAYGGQY
TRBJ2-7	TRBV6-5	ASSYRWDSYEQY
TRBJ2-5	TRBV19	ASSMWGLAVQETQY
TRBJ1-4	TRBV19	ATSDRVDEKLF
TRBJ2-4	TRBV15	ATSRDGQSVGIQY
TRBJ1-6	TRBV27	ASSLGLGTGNSPLH
TRBJ1-4	TRBV2	ASRSIRGANEKLF
TRBJ2-3	TRBV29-1	SVKARVTDTQY
TRBJ1-1	TRBV29-1	SVQGQVPEAF
TRBJ2-7	TRBV6-2/TRBV6-3	ASTPRIAALNAYEQY
TRBJ1-2	TRBV5-4	ASSFSTGGSYGYT
TRBJ2-2	TRBV4-1	ASSLLRDSQYTGELF
TRBJ1-5	TRBV20-1	SAWDAGTSNQPQH
TRBJ1-4	TRBV19	ASSGGTGRTANEKLF
TRBJ1-5	TRBV2	ASSAGSANQPQH
TRBJ2-5	TRBV5-1	ASSLASSQETQY
TRBJ1-6	TRBV7-9	ASSSGTANSPLH
TRBJ1-2	TRBV6-4	ASSEGDMGYT
TRBJ2-5	TRBV9	ASSVDGLAGVETQY
TRBJ2-7	TRBV6-1	ASSRRGRGVGYEQY
TRBJ2-7	TRBV9	ASSVRDTYEQY
TRBJ2-7	TRBV7-2	ASSLGLVNEQY
TRBJ2-4	TRBV28	ASKGTVGNIQY
TRBJ2-5	TRBV29-1	SLDWQETQY
TRBJ2-1	TRBV15	ATSPSGDGFNEQF
TRBJ2-7	TRBV7-2	ASSRNAYEQY
TRBJ2-7	TRBV7-9	ASSLGGRDSYEQY
TRBJ2-7	TRBV18	ASSPSGQYYEQY
TRBJ1-2	TRBV3-1	ASSQEPGGYT
TRBJ1-2	TRBV2	ASIDDRQGINGYT
TRBJ2-7	TRBV28	ASSLRGTGSYEQY
TRBJ1-2	TRBV6-5	ASSPDRGRVVT
TRBJ2-3	TRBV25-1	ASSVVAGSTDTQY
TRBJ2-7	TRBV6-2/TRBV6-3	ASGVARGSYEQY
TRBJ2-5	TRBV9	ASSVAGGQETQY
TRBJ2-7	TRBV18	ASSPPGPQYEQY
TRBJ2-2	TRBV20-1	SARPTGTNTGELF
TRBJ2-6	TRBV9	ASSPRGGASSGANVLT
TRBJ1-4	TRBV20-1	SARREKLF
TRBJ2-1	TRBV7-8	ASTLLQASYNEQF
TRBJ2-5	TRBV11-1	ASSPAGGGQETQY